Shown below are 24 T cell receptor beta chains from a single sample sequenced in a study of blood T cell repertoires in COVID-19. Data came from immunoSEQ multiplex PCR; TCRdb stores just in-frame clones and leaves some out. This table has approximately 250,000 clones, about 89% appearing once. Sequencing was carried out using peripheral blood. These receptors were taken from a man aged 40-55 years with active or convalescent COVID-19.

CDR3 DNA: TGCGCCAGCAGCTTGGGTTTAGGACAGGGGAGGAACTATGGCTACACCTTC. This sequence encodes CASSLGLGQGRNYGYTF. The V and J genes are TRBV5-1 and TRBJ1-2; 9 nucleotides line up with TRBD1. Per the germline V gene, CDR1 is SGHRS and CDR2 is YFSETQ. The CDR3 is made up of 17 amino acids. Trimming removed 0 bases from V and 2 bases from J; junction bases left unmatched: 8.

The J gene is TRBJ1-1, the V gene TRBV3-1 (or the pseudogene TRBV3-2), with 9 bases identical to TRBD1. Germline V gives CDR1 LGHDT, CDR2 YNNKEL (reference sequence). This CDR3 has 14 residues. V was clipped by 4 bases and J by 8 bases; unmatched bases: 8. The CDR3 sequence is CASSRGTGSGEAFF. The CDR3 DNA is TGTGCCAGCAGCCGCGGGACAGGGAGTGGGGAAGCTTTCTTT.

The chain combines TRBV14 with TRBJ1-3; D remains ambiguous. The V end was cut by 6 bases, the J end by 9 bases, with 15 bases between. The germline V gene has CDR1 SGHDN and CDR2 FVKESK. The CDR3 has 13 amino acids. This CDR3 reads CASSTINGVTIYF. The CDR3 nucleotides read TGTGCCAGCAGTACTATAAATGGCGTCACCATATATTTT.

This clone was recorded only once. This chain links TRBV5-5 with TRBJ1-5, with 7 bases that match TRBD1. The germline V gene encodes CDR1 SGHKS and CDR2 YYEKEE (reference sequence). The CDR3 extends over 15 amino acids. Losses at the gene ends were 0 bases for V and 4 bases for J; bases not matched to a gene: 4. This chain's CDR3 is CASSLGDSRNQPQHF. In DNA form, the CDR3 reads TGTGCCAGCAGCTTGGGGGACAGCCGGAATCAGCCCCAGCATTTT.

The CDR3 loop reads CASSGTGKETQYF. The CDR3 DNA is TGTGCCAGCAGCGGGACAGGGAAAGAGACCCAGTACTTC. V is TRBV9 and J is TRBJ2-5; 8 positions agree with TRBD1. The J segment lost 3 bases and the V segment lost 3 bases, leaving 1 base of the junction unmatched. Germline loops: CDR1 SGDLS, CDR2 YYNGEE. The CDR3 is 13 amino acids.

The chain employs TRBV10-3 and TRBJ1-3; D is unresolved. The CDR3 runs to 17 residues. The germline V gene has CDR1 ENHRY and CDR2 SYGVKD. The V end lost 6 bases, the J end lost 2 bases, and 20 bases lay between the germline ends. CDR3 amino acids: CAISLPEGQSAGNTIYF. CDR3 sequence (DNA): TGTGCCATCAGCCTCCCGGAGGGTCAATCGGCTGGAAACACCATATATTTT.

The chain recombines TRBV6-1 with TRBJ1-1, with 10 positions matching TRBD1. The V segment lost 2 bases and the J segment 2 bases; nucleotides outside the gene matches: 5. Germline CDR1 and CDR2: MNHNS and SASEGT. The CDR3 contains 16 residues. The CDR3 is CASSERGTGVNTEAFF. The CDR3 bases are TGTGCCAGCAGTGAAAGGGGGACAGGGGTAAACACTGAAGCTTTCTTT.

The CDR3 coding sequence is TGTGCCAGTAGCTCGGGGTTAAAGGCCGGGGAGCTGTTTTTT. As protein: CASSSGLKAGELFF. V gene TRBV19 combines with J gene TRBJ2-2; tentative D call: TRBD2 (5 bases). This CDR3 spans 14 amino acids. Germline CDR1 reads LNHDA; CDR2 reads SQIVND (reference sequence). Between the trimmed V and J ends, which lost 6 bases and 6 bases, there was a span of 14 bases.

V usage is TRBV11-3 and J usage is TRBJ2-2; D is possibly TRBD2 (5 bases). In germline, CDR1 is SGHNT, CDR2 YENEEA. Trimming took off 0 bases at V and 5 bases at J, with 10 bases between the two ends. The CDR3 has 15 residues. The chain's CDR3 is CASSLDLWETGELFF. CDR3 coding DNA: TGTGCCAGCAGCTTAGATCTCTGGGAGACCGGGGAGCTGTTTTTT.

This chain uses TRBV28 with TRBJ1-1; 7 bases agree with TRBD1. Germline CDR1 is MDHEN and CDR2 is SYDVKM. The junction had 11 bases not matched to a gene; V was cut back by 6 bases and J by 10 bases. The CDR3 totals 13 residues. The CDR3 DNA reads as TGTGCCAGCAGGGGACAGCCTGAAGCGGGAGCTTTCTTT. It yields the protein CASRGQPEAGAFF.

The J gene is TRBJ2-7, the V gene TRBV24-1; TRBD1 agrees at 9 bases. The junction had 9 bases not matched to a gene; V was cut back by 5 bases and J by 5 bases. The germline V gene has CDR1 KGHDR and CDR2 SFDVKD. The CDR3 consists of 15 residues. The DNA for the CDR3 is TGTGCCACCAGTGGGGCCGGGACAGGGCGGCACGAGCAGTACTTC. Amino acids: CATSGAGTGRHEQYF.

The chain joins TRBV12-5 to TRBJ2-5, with 8 bases aligning to TRBD1. This CDR3 contains 15 residues. CDR1 and CDR2 from the germline V gene are LGHNT and FRNRAP. The trim removed 3 bases at V and 4 bases at J, leaving 7 bases unmatched. CDR3 region: CASGFLDRASETQYF. The DNA of the CDR3 is TGTGCTAGTGGTTTCTTGGACAGGGCCTCAGAGACCCAGTACTTC.

The gene calls are TRBV5-5 and TRBJ2-1; weak D call: TRBD2 (5 bases). This CDR3 region has 16 residues. Trimming removed 4 bases at V and 6 bases at J, with 20 bases between. From germline, CDR1 is SGHKS and CDR2 YYEKEE (reference sequence). The CDR3 DNA reads as TGTGCCAGCAGCCAGGTCGGTACCGGGATGATCAATGAGCAGTTCTTC. Its protein is CASSQVGTGMINEQFF.

The CDR3 reads CATSRDRAGSHGYTF. Written as DNA, the CDR3 is TGTGCCACCAGCAGAGATCGGGCAGGGTCTCATGGCTACACCTTC. V gene TRBV15 combines with J gene TRBJ1-2, with D maybe TRBD1 (5 bases). Germline V CDR1 and CDR2: LNHNV, YYDKDF (reference sequence). Trimming removed 0 bases at V and 6 bases at J, with 14 bases between. The CDR3 is 15 residues long. Variable domain in full (rest from reference TRBV15 and TRBJ1-2): DAMVIQNPRYQVTQFGKPVTLSCSQTLNHNVMYWYQQKSSQAPKLLFHYYDKDFNNEADTPDNFQSRRPNTSFCFLDIRSPGLGDTAMYLCATSRDRAGSHGYTFGSGTRLTVV.

This clone was observed many times. V is TRBV7-6 and J is TRBJ2-2; 9 positions agree with TRBD1. The CDR3 consists of 16 residues. Losses at the gene ends were 7 bases for V and 5 bases for J; bases not matched to a gene: 11. Germline CDR1 is SGHVS and CDR2 is FNYEAQ. The CDR3 DNA is TGTGCCAGCACCCCGTTCTTGGGACAGGGTACCGGGGAGCTGTTTTTT. Its protein is CASTPFLGQGTGELFF.

This chain joins TRBV28 and TRBJ2-7; D is ambiguous. Trimming left V 3 bases short and J 2 bases short, with 11 bases between. The CDR3 is 14 residues long. Per the germline V gene, CDR1 is MDHEN and CDR2 is SYDVKM. For the CDR3, the DNA is TGTGCCAGCAGTTTGGGCCAGACCCCCTACGAGCAGTACTTC. Its translation is CASSLGQTPYEQYF.

The V call is TRBV3-1 (or the pseudogene TRBV3-2), the J call TRBJ1-6; no clear D gene. Germline assignment: CDR1 LGHDT and CDR2 YNNKEL (reference sequence). Trimming pared 0 bases from V and 8 bases from J, leaving 14 bases between. The CDR3 totals 16 residues. The CDR3 spells CASSQDGGEPYSPLHF. CDR3 DNA: TGTGCCAGCAGCCAAGATGGAGGCGAGCCATATTCACCCCTCCACTTT.

The chain recombines TRBV18 with TRBJ1-5; 12 bases agree with TRBD1. V shed 4 bases and J 3 bases; nucleotides not matched to a gene: 13. The CDR3 extends over 19 amino acids. In germline, CDR1 is KGHSH, CDR2 LQKENI. The CDR3 here is CASSRGQGAPVGDNQPQHF. The CDR3 nucleotides are TGTGCCAGCTCACGGGGACAGGGGGCCCCGGTAGGGGACAATCAGCCCCAGCATTTT.

Points on this clone: Other nucleotide sequences from this sample produce the same CDR3. The chain recombines TRBV24-1 with TRBJ2-2; no firm D call. The CDR3 has 15 amino acids. Germline values: CDR1 KGHDR, CDR2 SFDVKD. V lost 3 bases, J lost 4 bases, and 11 bases lay in between. CDR3 DNA: TGTGCCACCAGTGATACCGGGTTGGTCACCGGGGAGCTGTTTTTT. Translation gives CATSDTGLVTGELFF.

This chain uses TRBV11-3 with TRBJ2-3; D is undetermined. Trimming left V 5 bases short and J 7 bases short, with 10 bases between. The CDR3 spans 12 residues. Germline lookup yields CDR1 SGHNT and CDR2 YENEEA. In nucleotides, the CDR3 is TGTGCCAGCAGCCCCCGGTTGAATACGCAGTATTTT. Its translation is CASSPRLNTQYF.

As DNA, the CDR3 is TGTGCCAGCAATTCTGGACAGGGTAATTCACCCCTCCACTTT. Amino acids: CASNSGQGNSPLHF. The rearrangement joins TRBV28 to TRBJ1-6, with 8 bases aligning to TRBD1. J was trimmed by 6 bases and V by 7 bases; bases with no gene match: 5. CDR3 length: 14 residues. Germline values: CDR1 MDHEN, CDR2 SYDVKM.

This rearrangement joins TRBV11-2 to TRBJ1-1; D call uncertain. In germline, CDR1 is SGHAT, CDR2 FQNNGV. The CDR3 is 15 amino acids. V lost 1 base and J lost 7, with 16 bases in between. This CDR3 reads CASSLVWKAGSEAFF. CDR3 nucleotides: TGTGCCAGCAGCTTAGTGTGGAAGGCGGGCAGTGAAGCTTTCTTT.

V gene TRBV2 combines with J gene TRBJ2-2; possible D gene TRBD2, 6 bases. Germline CDR1 SNHLY, CDR2 FYNNEI. Deletions cut 1 base from V and 4 bases from J, with 7 bases between. The CDR3 has 14 amino acids. The CDR3 region is CASSEGGVTGELFF. The CDR3 region has the DNA TGTGCCAGCAGTGAAGGGGGGGTCACCGGGGAGCTGTTTTTT.

V is TRBV11-2 and J is TRBJ2-7; no reliable D call. Trimming left V 3 bases short and J 5 bases short, with 8 bases between. CDR1 and CDR2 from the germline V gene are SGHAT and FQNNGV. CDR3 length equals 12 residues. CDR3 protein: CASSFILNEQYF. Here the CDR3 DNA reads TGTGCCAGCAGCTTTATTCTTAACGAGCAGTACTTC. Variable domain in full (rest from reference TRBV11-2 and TRBJ2-7): EAGVAQSPRYKIIEKRQSVAFWCNPISGHATLYWYQQILGQGPKLLIQFQNNGVVDDSQLPKDRFSAERLKGVDSTLKIQPAKLEDSAVYLCASSFILNEQYFGPGTRLTVT.